Detailed here is one T cell receptor beta chain. These data belong to a study of blood T cell repertoires in COVID-19. Whole-study context: Italy, Spain and the United States were the sources of the convalescent and acute COVID-19 samples.

The Seattle patients joined while their infection was active and were tracked longitudinally afterward. V shed 6 bases, J shed 5 bases, and the junction held 4 bases outside the gene matches. CDR1 is MGHRA and CDR2 is YSYEKL in the germline V gene. The CDR3 has 13 amino acids. The assay was immunoSEQ multiplex PCR, and TCRdb's table has in-frame clones only and misses some. The sample carries about 180,000 clones, under 85% recorded once. The chain joins TRBV4-1 to TRBJ1-5; 7 nucleotides align to TRBD1. Material: peripheral blood. The source is an elderly man with COVID-19, enrolled during active disease. The CDR3 here is CASSGQADQPQHF. In DNA form, the CDR3 reads TGCGCCAGCAGTGGACAGGCGGATCAGCCCCAGCATTTT.